Listed below are T cell receptor beta chains from one sample, sequenced in a study of sequential checkpoint blockade in melanoma. The data were produced by immunoSEQ multiplex PCR, yet TCRdb's version contains in-frame clones alone and is incomplete. The sample consists of more than 150 clones, about a quarter of them appearing once. The source was tumor tissue (inferred from file names), collected from a patient given nivolumab and ipilimumab in sequence. The source of these receptors is a human donor with melanoma. CDR3s include the opening cysteine and the closing phenylalanine or tryptophan. Fields, in order: V gene, J gene, clone size, D gene, CDR3 protein, CDR3 DNA. The D gene is left open where the match is weak. Some rows have no size entry. The others give once, few or many, or a class for an expanded clone.

V: TRBV19; J: TRBJ1-5; size: NA; D: TRBD1; CDR3: CASSAWDSHSYSNQPQHF; DNA: TGTGCCAGTAGTGCCTGGGACAGCCACAGTTATAGCAATCAGCCCCAGCATTTT
V: TRBV19; J: TRBJ1-6; size: few; D: TRBD1; CDR3: CASTRTGVSPLHF; DNA: TGTGCCAGTACACGGACAGGGGTGTCACCCCTCCACTTT
V: TRBV28; J: TRBJ2-3; size: NA; D: NA; CDR3: CASSFLSGTDTQYF; DNA: TGTGCCAGCAGTTTTTTATCAGGCACAGATACGCAGTATTTT
V: TRBV11-3; J: TRBJ1-2; size: NA; D: NA; CDR3: CASSLLPRIYGYTF; DNA: TGTGCCAGCAGCTTACTTCCCCGAATCTATGGCTACACCTTC
V: TRBV28; J: TRBJ2-1; size: few; D: TRBD1; CDR3: CASSFRGTGLYNEQFF; DNA: TGTGCCAGCAGTTTTAGGGGGACAGGGCTGTACAATGAGCAGTTCTTC
V: TRBV19; J: TRBJ2-2; size: hyperexpanded; D: NA; CDR3: CASSLGFAGELFF; DNA: TGTGCCAGTAGTCTAGGTTTCGCCGGGGAGCTGTTTTTT
V: TRBV30; J: TRBJ2-7; size: NA; D: NA; CDR3: CAWIPAGHSYEQYF; DNA: TGTGCCTGGATTCCGGCAGGGCACTCCTACGAGCAGTACTTC
V: TRBV11-3; J: TRBJ2-1; size: NA; D: TRBD2; CDR3: CASSRGVDLLNEQFF; DNA: TGTGCCAGCAGCCGGGGGGTCGACTTGCTCAATGAGCAGTTCTTC
V: TRBV6-8; J: TRBJ1-1; size: NA; D: NA; CDR3: CASRPGGAENTEAFF; DNA: TGTGCCAGCAGACCCGGGGGGGCGGAGAACACTGAAGCTTTCTTT
V: TRBV29-1; J: TRBJ1-2; size: NA; D: NA; CDR3: CSVEDLGRRSGYTF; DNA: TGCAGCGTTGAAGATCTGGGCAGGAGGAGCGGCTACACCTTC
V: TRBV4-1; J: TRBJ1-2; size: few; D: NA; CDR3: CASSQGPGENYGYTF; DNA: TGCGCCAGCAGTCAGGGTCCCGGGGAGAACTATGGCTACACCTTC
V: TRBV6-8; J: TRBJ2-7; size: NA; D: TRBD2; CDR3: CAISPSGSTHEQYF; DNA: TGTGCCATCAGTCCTAGCGGGAGCACCCACGAGCAGTACTTC
V: TRBV19; J: TRBJ2-3; size: few; D: NA; CDR3: CASSMREDTQYF; DNA: TGTGCCAGTAGTATGAGGGAAGATACGCAGTATTTT
V: TRBV19; J: TRBJ1-5; size: NA; D: NA; CDR3: CASMYREGRNQPQHF; DNA: TGTGCCAGTATGTATCGGGAAGGGAGGAATCAGCCCCAGCATTTT
V: TRBV19; J: TRBJ2-2; size: NA; D: NA; CDR3: CASSGSRSLITGELFF; DNA: TGTGCCAGTAGTGGAAGCAGGTCACTAATCACCGGGGAGCTGTTTTTT
V: TRBV15; J: TRBJ1-4; size: few; D: NA; CDR3: CATSREAGTGEKLFF; DNA: TGTGCCACCAGCAGAGAGGCAGGGACCGGTGAAAAACTGTTTTTT
V: TRBV1; J: TRBJ2-3; size: few; D: NA; CDR3: CASSQTRGVSDSTDTQYF; DNA: TGCGCCAGCAGCCAGACCCGGGGCGTTAGCGACAGCACAGATACGCAGTATTTT
V: TRBV19; J: TRBJ2-5; size: NA; D: NA; CDR3: CASSARKQETQYF; DNA: TGTGCCAGTAGCGCGCGGAAACAAGAGACCCAGTACTTC
V: TRBV18; J: TRBJ2-7; size: few; D: NA; CDR3: CASSPTSRVYEQYF; DNA: TGTGCCAGCTCACCAACGTCCAGGGTGTACGAGCAGTACTTC
V: TRBV29-1; J: TRBJ2-5; size: NA; D: TRBD1; CDR3: CSVGQGRETQYF; DNA: TGCAGCGTTGGACAGGGGAGGGAGACCCAGTACTTC
V: TRBV5-1; J: TRBJ2-5; size: few; D: NA; CDR3: CASRGRQLQETQYF; DNA: TGCGCCAGCAGAGGTCGGCAGCTCCAAGAGACCCAGTACTTC
V: TRBV19; J: TRBJ2-7; size: NA; D: TRBD1; CDR3: CASSIAPGQAYEQYF; DNA: TGTGCCAGTAGTATCGCCCCGGGACAGGCCTACGAGCAGTACTTC
V: TRBV10-2; J: TRBJ2-2; size: NA; D: NA; CDR3: CASSTLNTGELFF; DNA: TGCGCCAGCAGTACCCTGAACACCGGGGAGCTGTTTTTT
V: TRBV11-3; J: TRBJ2-3; size: few; D: TRBD2; CDR3: CASSPLAGVGDTQYF; DNA: TGTGCCAGCAGCCCCTTAGCGGGGGTCGGAGATACGCAGTATTTT
V: TRBV11-3; J: TRBJ2-1; size: large; D: NA; CDR3: CASSDFSQPTNEQFF; DNA: TGTGCCAGCAGCGATTTTTCCCAACCGACTAATGAGCAGTTCTTC